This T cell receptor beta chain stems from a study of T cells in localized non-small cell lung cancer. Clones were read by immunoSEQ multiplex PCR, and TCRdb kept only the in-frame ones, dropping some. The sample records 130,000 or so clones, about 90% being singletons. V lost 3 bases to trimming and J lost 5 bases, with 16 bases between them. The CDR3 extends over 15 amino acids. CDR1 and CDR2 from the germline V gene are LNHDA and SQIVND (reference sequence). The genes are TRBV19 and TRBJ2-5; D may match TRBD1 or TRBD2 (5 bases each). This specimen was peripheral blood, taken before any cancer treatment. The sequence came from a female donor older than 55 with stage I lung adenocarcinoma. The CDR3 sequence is CASSMGTGVWETQYF. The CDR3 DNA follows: TGTGCCAGTAGTATGGGGACGGGTGTGTGGGAGACCCAGTACTTC.